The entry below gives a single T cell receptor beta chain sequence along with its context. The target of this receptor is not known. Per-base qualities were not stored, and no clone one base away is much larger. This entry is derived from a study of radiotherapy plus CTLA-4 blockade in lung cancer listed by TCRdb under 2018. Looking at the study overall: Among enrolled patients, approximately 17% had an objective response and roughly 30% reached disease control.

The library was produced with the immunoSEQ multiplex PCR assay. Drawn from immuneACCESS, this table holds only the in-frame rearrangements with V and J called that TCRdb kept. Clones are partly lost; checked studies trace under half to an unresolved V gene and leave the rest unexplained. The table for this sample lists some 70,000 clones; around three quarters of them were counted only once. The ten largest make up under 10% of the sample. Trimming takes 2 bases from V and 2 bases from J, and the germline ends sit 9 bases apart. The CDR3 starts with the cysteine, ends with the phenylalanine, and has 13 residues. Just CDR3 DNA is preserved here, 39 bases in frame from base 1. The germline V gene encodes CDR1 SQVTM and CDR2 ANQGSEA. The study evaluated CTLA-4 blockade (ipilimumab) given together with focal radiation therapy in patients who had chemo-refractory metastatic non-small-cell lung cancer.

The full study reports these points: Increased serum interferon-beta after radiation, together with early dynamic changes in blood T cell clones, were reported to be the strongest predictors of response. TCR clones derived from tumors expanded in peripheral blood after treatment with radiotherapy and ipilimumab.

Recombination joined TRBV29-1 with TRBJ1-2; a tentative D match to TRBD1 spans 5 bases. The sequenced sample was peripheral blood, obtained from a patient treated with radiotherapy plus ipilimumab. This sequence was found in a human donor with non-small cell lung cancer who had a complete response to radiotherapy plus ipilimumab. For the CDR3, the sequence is CSVERGTNYGYTF. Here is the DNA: TGCAGCGTTGAACGGGGGACGAACTATGGCTACACCTTC.